This T cell receptor (beta chain) emerged from a study of Graves' ophthalmopathy and Graves' hyperthyroidism. Hyperthyroidism cases were recent diagnoses of under 2 months' duration in people aged 18 to 65. The authors diagnosed from clinical symptoms, serum thyroxine, TRAb, thyroid ultrasound and orbital computed tomography. PBMCs had their origin in fresh peripheral blood (roughly 9.3 ml). The study amplified TCR beta CDR3 regions using RNA transcripts. After a first-round RT-PCR with HTBI primers, a second-round multiplex PCR was run. TCRdb processed the multiplex PCR reads anew with MiXCR; each CDR3 protein has one entry. The sample records 400,000 to 450,000 distinct CDR3 sequences, roughly 20% being singletons. From germline, CDR1 is SGHTA and CDR2 FQGNSA. Trimming left V 2 bases short and J 4 bases short, with 5 bases between. This CDR3 is built from 13 residues.

The J gene is TRBJ2-2, the V gene TRBV7-2; no firm D call. The clonotype originates from a woman in her late teens or twenties with stable Graves' hyperthyroidism. The sequencing input was peripheral blood. The DNA for the CDR3 is TGTGCCAGCAGCTTACTGAGCACCGGGGAGCTGTTTTTT. Protein product: CASSLLSTGELFF.